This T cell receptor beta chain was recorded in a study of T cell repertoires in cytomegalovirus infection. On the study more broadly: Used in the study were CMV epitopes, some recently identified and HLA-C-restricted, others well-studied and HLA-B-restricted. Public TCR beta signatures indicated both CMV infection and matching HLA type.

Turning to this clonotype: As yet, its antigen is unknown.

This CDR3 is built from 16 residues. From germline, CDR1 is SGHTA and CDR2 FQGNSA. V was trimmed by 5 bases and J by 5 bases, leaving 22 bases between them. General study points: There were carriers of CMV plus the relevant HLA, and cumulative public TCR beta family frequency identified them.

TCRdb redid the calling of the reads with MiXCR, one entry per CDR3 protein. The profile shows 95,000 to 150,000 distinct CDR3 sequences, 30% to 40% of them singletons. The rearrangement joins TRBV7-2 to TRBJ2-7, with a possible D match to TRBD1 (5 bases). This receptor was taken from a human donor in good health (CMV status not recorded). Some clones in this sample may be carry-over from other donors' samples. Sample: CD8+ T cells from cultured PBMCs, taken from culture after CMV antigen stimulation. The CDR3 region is CASSHRPGRVGNEQYF. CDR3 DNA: TGTGCCAGCAGCCACCGGCCGGGCAGGGTAGGGAACGAGCAGTACTTC.